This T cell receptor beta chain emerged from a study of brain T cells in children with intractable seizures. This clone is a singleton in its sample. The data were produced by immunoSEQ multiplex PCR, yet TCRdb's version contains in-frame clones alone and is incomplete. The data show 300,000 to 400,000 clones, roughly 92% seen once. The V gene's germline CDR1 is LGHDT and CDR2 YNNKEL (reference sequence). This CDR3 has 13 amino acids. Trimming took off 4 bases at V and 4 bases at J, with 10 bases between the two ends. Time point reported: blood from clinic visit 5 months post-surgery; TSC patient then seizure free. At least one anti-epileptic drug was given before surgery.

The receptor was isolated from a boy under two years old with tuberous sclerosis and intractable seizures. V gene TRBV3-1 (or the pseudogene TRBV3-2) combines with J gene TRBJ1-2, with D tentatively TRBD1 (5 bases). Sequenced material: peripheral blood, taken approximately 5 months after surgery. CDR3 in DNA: TGTGCCAGCAGCCCCCGGGGGGTCTATGGCTACACCTTC. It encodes CASSPRGVYGYTF.